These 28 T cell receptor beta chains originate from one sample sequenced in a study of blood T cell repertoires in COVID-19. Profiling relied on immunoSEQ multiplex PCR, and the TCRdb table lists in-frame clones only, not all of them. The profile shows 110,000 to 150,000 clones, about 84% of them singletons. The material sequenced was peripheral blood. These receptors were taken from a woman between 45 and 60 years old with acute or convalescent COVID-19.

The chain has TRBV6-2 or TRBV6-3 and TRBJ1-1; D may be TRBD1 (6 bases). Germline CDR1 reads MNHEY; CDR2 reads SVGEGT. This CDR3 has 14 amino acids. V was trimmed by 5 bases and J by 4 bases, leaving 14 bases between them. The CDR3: CASSLQGEGTEAFF. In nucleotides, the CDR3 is TGTGCCAGCAGTCTACAGGGAGAGGGCACTGAAGCTTTCTTT.

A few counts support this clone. CDR3 nucleotide sequence: TGTGCCAGCAGTTACAGGGGTCGCTCAAGGAATGAAGCTTTCTTT. It is translated as CASSYRGRSRNEAFF. The rearrangement joins TRBV2 to TRBJ1-1; 7 nucleotides line up with TRBD1. The CDR3 is 15 amino acids. The germline gives CDR1 SNHLY, CDR2 FYNNEI. After removal of 5 bases from V and 7 bases from J, the junction contained 13 bases not matched to a gene.

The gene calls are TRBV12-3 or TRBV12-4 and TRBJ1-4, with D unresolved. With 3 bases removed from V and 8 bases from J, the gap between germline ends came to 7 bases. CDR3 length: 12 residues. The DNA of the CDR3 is TGTGCCAGCAGTTTTCAGACAGAAAAACTGTTTTTT. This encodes CASSFQTEKLFF.

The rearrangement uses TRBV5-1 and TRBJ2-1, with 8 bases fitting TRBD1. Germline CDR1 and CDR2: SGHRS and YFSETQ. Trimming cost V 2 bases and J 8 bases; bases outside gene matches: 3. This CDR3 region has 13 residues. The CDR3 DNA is TGCGCCAGCAGCTTCGACAGGGGCGATGAGCAGTTCTTC. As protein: CASSFDRGDEQFF.

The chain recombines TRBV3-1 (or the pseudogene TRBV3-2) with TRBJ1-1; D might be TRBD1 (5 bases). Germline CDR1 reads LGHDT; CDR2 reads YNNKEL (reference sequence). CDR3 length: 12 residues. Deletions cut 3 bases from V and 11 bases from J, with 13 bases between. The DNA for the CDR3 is TGTGCCAGCAGCCATAAGACAGTTCCTGCTTTCTTT. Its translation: CASSHKTVPAFF.

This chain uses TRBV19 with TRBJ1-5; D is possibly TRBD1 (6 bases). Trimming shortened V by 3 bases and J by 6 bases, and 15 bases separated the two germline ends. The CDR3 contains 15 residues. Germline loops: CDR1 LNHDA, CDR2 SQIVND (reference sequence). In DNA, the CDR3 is TGTGCCAGTAGTATCATGGGCGGGGGCGGTCAGCCCCAGCATTTT. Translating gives CASSIMGGGGQPQHF.

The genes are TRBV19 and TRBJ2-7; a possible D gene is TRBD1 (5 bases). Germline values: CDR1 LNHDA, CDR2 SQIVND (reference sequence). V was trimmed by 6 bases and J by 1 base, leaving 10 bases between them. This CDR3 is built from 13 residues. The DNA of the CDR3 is TGTGCCAGTAGAAGGGCAGGGTCCTACGAGCAGTACTTC. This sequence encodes CASRRAGSYEQYF.

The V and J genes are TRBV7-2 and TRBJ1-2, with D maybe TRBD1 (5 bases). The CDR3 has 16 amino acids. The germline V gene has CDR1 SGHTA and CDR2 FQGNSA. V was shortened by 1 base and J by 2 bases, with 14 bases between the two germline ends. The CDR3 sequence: CASSLVLAGGNYGYTF. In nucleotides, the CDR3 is TGTGCCAGCAGCTTAGTCCTCGCGGGGGGGAACTATGGCTACACCTTC.

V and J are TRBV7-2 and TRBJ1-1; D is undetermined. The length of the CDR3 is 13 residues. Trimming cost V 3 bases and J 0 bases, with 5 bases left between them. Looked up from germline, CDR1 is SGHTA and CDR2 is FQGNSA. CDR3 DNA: TGTGCCAGCAGCTTCCAGATGAACACTGAAGCTTTCTTT. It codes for CASSFQMNTEAFF.

CDR3 coding DNA: TGTGCCAGCAGCCAAGGGACAGGTATCACCGGGGAGCTGTTTTTT. Amino acids: CASSQGTGITGELFF. The genes are TRBV14 and TRBJ2-2, with 7 bases fitting TRBD1. Trimming removed 1 base from V and 4 bases from J; junction bases left unmatched: 3. CDR1 is SGHDN, CDR2 FVKESK, per germline. CDR3 size: 15 residues.

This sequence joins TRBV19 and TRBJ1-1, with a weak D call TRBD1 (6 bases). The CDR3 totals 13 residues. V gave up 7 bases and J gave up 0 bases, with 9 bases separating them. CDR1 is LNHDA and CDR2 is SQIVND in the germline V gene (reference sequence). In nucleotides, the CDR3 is TGTGCCAGTAAGGACAGCCTGAACACTGAAGCTTTCTTT. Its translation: CASKDSLNTEAFF.

This CDR3 is CASSPGRNTEAFF. The CDR3 DNA reads as TGTGCCAGCTCACCAGGCAGGAACACTGAAGCTTTCTTT. The chain couples TRBV18 to TRBJ1-1; unclear D gene. The germline V gene encodes CDR1 KGHSH and CDR2 LQKENI. Trimming shortened V by 2 bases and J by 1 base, and 5 bases separated the two germline ends. This CDR3 region has 13 residues.

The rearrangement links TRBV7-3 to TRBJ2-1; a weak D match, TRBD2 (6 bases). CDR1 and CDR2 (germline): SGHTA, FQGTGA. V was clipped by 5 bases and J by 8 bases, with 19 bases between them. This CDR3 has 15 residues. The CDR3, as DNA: TGTGCCAGCAGCCGGAGGGGTGATCCCGGGGATGAGCAGTTCTTC. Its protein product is CASSRRGDPGDEQFF.

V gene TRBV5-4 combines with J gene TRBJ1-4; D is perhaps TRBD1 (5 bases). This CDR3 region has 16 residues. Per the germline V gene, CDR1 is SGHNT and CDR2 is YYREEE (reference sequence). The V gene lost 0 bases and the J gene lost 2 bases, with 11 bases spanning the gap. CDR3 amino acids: CASSLGGRGTNEKLFF. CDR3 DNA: TGTGCCAGCAGCTTGGGAGGTCGGGGGACTAATGAAAAACTGTTTTTT.

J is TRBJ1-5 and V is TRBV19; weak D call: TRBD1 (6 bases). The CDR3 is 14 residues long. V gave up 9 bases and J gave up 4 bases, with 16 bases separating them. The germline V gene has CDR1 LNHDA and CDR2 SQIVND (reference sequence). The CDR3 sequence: CASHRLQGNQPQHF. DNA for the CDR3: TGTGCCAGCCATCGATTACAGGGTAATCAGCCCCAGCATTTT.

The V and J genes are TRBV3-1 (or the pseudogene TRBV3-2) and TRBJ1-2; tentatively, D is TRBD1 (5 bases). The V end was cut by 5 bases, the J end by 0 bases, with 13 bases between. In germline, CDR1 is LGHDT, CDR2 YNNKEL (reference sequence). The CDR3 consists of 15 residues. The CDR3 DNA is TGTGCCAGCAGCGACCCAGGGTGGGCTAACTATGGCTACACCTTC. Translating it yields CASSDPGWANYGYTF.

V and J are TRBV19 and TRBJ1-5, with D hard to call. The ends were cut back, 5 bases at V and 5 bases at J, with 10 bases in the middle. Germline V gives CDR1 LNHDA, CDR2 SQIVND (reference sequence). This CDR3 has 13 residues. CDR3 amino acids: CASSVSRDQPQHF. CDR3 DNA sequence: TGTGCCAGTAGTGTCTCAAGAGATCAGCCCCAGCATTTT.

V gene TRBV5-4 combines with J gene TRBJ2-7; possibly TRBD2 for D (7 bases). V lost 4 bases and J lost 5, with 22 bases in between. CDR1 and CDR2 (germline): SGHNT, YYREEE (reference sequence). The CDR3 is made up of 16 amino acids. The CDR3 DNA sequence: TGTGCCAGCAGCCCAGCGGGGAACAGGGACCTTAACGAGCAGTACTTC. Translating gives CASSPAGNRDLNEQYF.

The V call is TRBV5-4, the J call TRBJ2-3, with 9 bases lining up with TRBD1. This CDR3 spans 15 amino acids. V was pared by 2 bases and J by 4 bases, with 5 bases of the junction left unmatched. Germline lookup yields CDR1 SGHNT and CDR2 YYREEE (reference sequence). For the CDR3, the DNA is TGTGCCAGCAGCTTAGGGACAGGGCTCCCAGATACGCAGTATTTT. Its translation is CASSLGTGLPDTQYF.

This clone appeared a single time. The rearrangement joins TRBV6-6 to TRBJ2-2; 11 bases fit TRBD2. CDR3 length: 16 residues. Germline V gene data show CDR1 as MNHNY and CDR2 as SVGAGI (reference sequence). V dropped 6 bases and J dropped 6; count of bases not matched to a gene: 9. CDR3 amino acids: CASRSPGLAEPGELFF. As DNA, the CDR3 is TGTGCCAGCAGGAGCCCGGGACTAGCGGAACCCGGGGAGCTGTTTTTT.

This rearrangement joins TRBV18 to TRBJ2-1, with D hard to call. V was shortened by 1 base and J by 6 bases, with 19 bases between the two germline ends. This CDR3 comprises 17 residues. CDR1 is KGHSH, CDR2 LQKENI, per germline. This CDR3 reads CASSPQRIGVRLNEQFF. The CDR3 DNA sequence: TGTGCCAGCTCACCACAAAGAATCGGAGTCCGACTCAATGAGCAGTTCTTC.

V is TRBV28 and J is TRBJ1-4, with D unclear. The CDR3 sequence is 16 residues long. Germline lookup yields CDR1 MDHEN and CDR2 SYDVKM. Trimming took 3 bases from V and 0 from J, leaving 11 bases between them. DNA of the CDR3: TGTGCCAGCAGTTTCTATGATTTAACAACTAATGAAAAACTGTTTTTT. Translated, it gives CASSFYDLTTNEKLFF.

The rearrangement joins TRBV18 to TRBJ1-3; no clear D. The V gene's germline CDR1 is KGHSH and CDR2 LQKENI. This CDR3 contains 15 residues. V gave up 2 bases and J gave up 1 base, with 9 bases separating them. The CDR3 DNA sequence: TGTGCCAGCTCACCAGCGGCTATTTCTGGAAACACCATATATTTT. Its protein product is CASSPAAISGNTIYF.

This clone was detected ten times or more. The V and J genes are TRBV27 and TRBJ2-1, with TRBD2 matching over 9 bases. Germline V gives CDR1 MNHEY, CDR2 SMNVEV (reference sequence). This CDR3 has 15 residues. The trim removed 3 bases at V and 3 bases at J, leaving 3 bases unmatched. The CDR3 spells CASSFAAGGYNEQFF. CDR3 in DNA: TGTGCCAGCAGTTTCGCAGCGGGGGGCTACAATGAGCAGTTCTTC.

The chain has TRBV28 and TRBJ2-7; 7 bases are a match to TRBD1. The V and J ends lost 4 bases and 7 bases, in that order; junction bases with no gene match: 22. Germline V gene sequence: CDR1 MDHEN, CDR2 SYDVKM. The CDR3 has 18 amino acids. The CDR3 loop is CASSSLIYRDRSVGEQYF. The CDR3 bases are TGTGCCAGCAGTTCACTTATCTACCGGGACAGATCTGTAGGTGAGCAGTACTTC.

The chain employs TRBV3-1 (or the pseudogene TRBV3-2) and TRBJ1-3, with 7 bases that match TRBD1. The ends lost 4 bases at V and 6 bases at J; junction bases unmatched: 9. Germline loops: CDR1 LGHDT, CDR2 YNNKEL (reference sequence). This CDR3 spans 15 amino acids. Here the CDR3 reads CASSPTFGTANTIYF. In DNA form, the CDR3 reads TGTGCCAGCAGCCCGACCTTCGGGACAGCAAACACCATATATTTT.

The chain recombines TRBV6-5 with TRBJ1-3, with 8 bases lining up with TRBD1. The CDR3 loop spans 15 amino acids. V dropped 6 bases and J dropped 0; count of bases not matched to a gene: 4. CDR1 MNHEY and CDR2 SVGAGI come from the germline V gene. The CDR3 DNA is TGTGCCAGCAGCCGTACAGGGGGCTCTGGAAACACCATATATTTT. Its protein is CASSRTGGSGNTIYF.

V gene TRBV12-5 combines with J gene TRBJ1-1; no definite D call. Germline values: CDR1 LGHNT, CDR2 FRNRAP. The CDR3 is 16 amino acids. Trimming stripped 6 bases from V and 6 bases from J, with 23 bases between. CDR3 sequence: CASGYGESWETPEAFF. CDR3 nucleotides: TGTGCTAGTGGGTACGGGGAAAGTTGGGAGACACCTGAAGCTTTCTTT.